A single sample is the source of the 20 T cell receptor beta chains below, sequenced in a study of cytomegalovirus exposure and HLA in healthy donors. The PCR employed 60 Vbeta primers together with 13 Jbeta primers. The data were produced by immunoSEQ multiplex PCR, yet TCRdb's version contains in-frame clones alone and is incomplete. Its table lists 70,000 or so clones. Specimen: PBMCs. The source of these receptors is a female donor in good health and CMV-seropositive.

The V gene is TRBV4-3, the J gene TRBJ1-1; TRBD1 matches 10 bases. This CDR3 comprises 16 residues. Germline V gene sequence: CDR1 LGHNA, CDR2 YSLEER. V lost 4 bases to trimming and J lost 4 bases; unmatched junction nucleotides: 9. Here the CDR3 DNA reads TGCGCCAGCAGCCTCGGGGAAGGGACAGGGGCCACTGAAGCTTTCTTT. This translates into CASSLGEGTGATEAFF.

The chain uses TRBV20-1 and TRBJ1-2, with no clear D. V was pared by 3 bases and J by 5 bases, with 7 bases between. The CDR3 has 11 residues. Germline V gives CDR1 DFQATT, CDR2 SNEGSKA (reference sequence). The DNA for the CDR3 is TGCAGTGCTAGTTGGCGGTATGGCTACACCTTC. Its protein is CSASWRYGYTF.

The chain is built from TRBV6-4 and TRBJ2-5; 10 nucleotides match TRBD1. Germline loops: CDR1 MRHNA, CDR2 SNTAGT. The CDR3 totals 13 residues. With 6 bases clipped from V and 7 bases from J, the junction kept 5 bases outside the gene matches. CDR3 amino acids: CASSPGQGGTQYF. The CDR3 DNA is TGTGCCAGCAGCCCCGGACAGGGGGGGACCCAGTACTTC.

V and J are TRBV6-6 and TRBJ1-3; the D is unclear. CDR3 length: 12 residues. Per the germline V gene, CDR1 is MNHNY and CDR2 is SVGAGI (reference sequence). V lost 6 bases to trimming and J lost 8 bases, with 11 bases between them. The CDR3 reads CASSSRRDTIYF. The CDR3 coding sequence is TGTGCCAGCAGCTCTAGGCGTGACACCATATATTTT.

CDR3 bases: TGTGCCAGCAGCCTTCCGGCGGGAGAGGAGTTCTTC. This gives the protein CASSLPAGEEFF. V and J are TRBV7-9 and TRBJ2-1; 7 bases agree with TRBD2. The CDR3 extends over 12 amino acids. Losses at the gene ends were 5 bases for V and 14 bases for J; bases not matched to a gene: 9. Germline lookup yields CDR1 SEHNR and CDR2 FQNEAQ (reference sequence).

The chain joins TRBV25-1 to TRBJ1-1, with D possibly being TRBD1 (5 bases). V gave up 2 bases and J gave up 7 bases, with 20 bases separating them. This CDR3 spans 16 amino acids. Germline lookup yields CDR1 MGHDK and CDR2 SYGVNS. The CDR3 coding sequence is TGTGCCAGCAGTGAAAGGGGCTCAGGATTCCTCGATGAAGCTTTCTTT. It codes for CASSERGSGFLDEAFF.

The chain recombines TRBV7-9 with TRBJ2-3; D remains unclear. The CDR3 runs 11 residues. CDR1 SEHNR and CDR2 FQNEAQ come from the germline V gene (reference sequence). The V end lost 6 bases, the J end lost 4 bases, and 5 bases lay between the germline ends. The CDR3 nucleotides read TGTGCCAGCAGGGGCGCAGATACGCAGTATTTT. Encoded protein: CASRGADTQYF.

CDR3 sequence reads: CASSQDAGNLFF. DNA of the CDR3: TGCGCCAGCAGCCAAGACGCGGGGAATCTGTTTTTT. The rearrangement joins TRBV4-1 to TRBJ1-4; no clear D gene. V lost 0 bases to trimming and J lost 14 bases, with 10 bases between them. Germline lookup yields CDR1 MGHRA and CDR2 YSYEKL. The CDR3 sequence is 12 residues long.

The genes are TRBV28 and TRBJ2-7, with D possibly matching TRBD2 (6 bases). The CDR3 totals 15 residues. Germline-derived CDR1 and CDR2 are MDHEN and SYDVKM. The V and J ends lost 4 bases and 7 bases respectively, with 20 bases between them. The CDR3 here is CASSSSDSWAGEQYF. DNA for the CDR3: TGTGCCAGCAGTTCTAGCGACTCCTGGGCGGGGGAGCAGTACTTC.

The genes are TRBV28 and TRBJ1-3, with 9 nucleotides matching TRBD1. The germline CDR1 and CDR2 sequences are MDHEN and SYDVKM. J gave up 9 bases and V 6 bases, and 15 bases lay outside the gene matches. The CDR3 sequence is 16 residues long. The CDR3 coding sequence is TGTGCCAGCAGATCTTCCGGGACAGGGTTGTATAGCACCATATATTTT. It specifies CASRSSGTGLYSTIYF.

On this clone itself: Within the sample, other DNA sequences also encode this same CDR3. The rearrangement uses TRBV6-5 and TRBJ2-7; 10 bases are a match to TRBD2. From germline, CDR1 is MNHEY and CDR2 SVGAGI. J lost 5 bases, V lost 2 bases, and 6 bases had no gene match. This CDR3 is 15 amino acids long. CDR3 bases: TGTGCCAGCAGTTACCTAGCGGGAGCTTCCCACGAGCAGTACTTC. This codes for CASSYLAGASHEQYF.

The chain carries TRBV28 and TRBJ1-2; D is unresolved. V lost 4 bases, J lost 10 bases, and 16 bases lay in between. This CDR3 spans 13 amino acids. From germline, CDR1 is MDHEN and CDR2 SYDVKM. CDR3 nucleotide sequence: TGTGCCAGCAGTTCGGAATTAGACACCTCCTACACCTTC. Residues: CASSSELDTSYTF.

The chain combines TRBV6-5 with TRBJ1-2; TRBD1 matches 9 bases. V shed 7 bases and J 8 bases; nucleotides not matched to a gene: 11. The V gene's germline CDR1 is MNHEY and CDR2 SVGAGI. There are 14 residues in the CDR3. The CDR3 loop reads CASNPLTGGAGYTF. CDR3 DNA sequence: TGTGCCAGCAACCCCTTAACAGGGGGCGCGGGCTACACCTTC.

The DNA for the CDR3 is TGTGCCAGCAGCCAGGACGCGGGACTTGGGGGCTCCTACGAGCAGTACTTC. The encoded protein is CASSQDAGLGGSYEQYF. The J gene is TRBJ2-7, the V gene TRBV14; D possibly corresponds to TRBD2 (6 bases). The CDR3 has 17 amino acids. Germline CDR1 is SGHDN and CDR2 is FVKESK. V lost 3 bases to trimming and J lost 0 bases, with 18 bases between them.

The chain joins TRBV2 to TRBJ1-3; 10 bases agree with TRBD1. The CDR3 loop spans 15 amino acids. The J segment lost 4 bases and the V segment lost 6 bases, leaving 6 bases of the junction unmatched. Germline lookup yields CDR1 SNHLY and CDR2 FYNNEI. The CDR3 DNA sequence: TGTGCCAGCAGACCGGGACAGGGGTTAGGAAACACCATATATTTT. Residues: CASRPGQGLGNTIYF. The full variable domain, with the rest looked up from reference TRBV2 and TRBJ1-3, is EPEVTQTPSHQVTQMGQEVILRCVPISNHLYFYWYRQILGQKVEFLVSFYNNEISEKSEIFDDQFSVERPDGSNFTLKIRSTKLEDSAMYFCASRPGQGLGNTIYFGEGSWLTVV.

V is TRBV18 and J is TRBJ2-4; D remains unclear. Germline V gives CDR1 KGHSH, CDR2 LQKENI. V lost 3 bases to trimming and J lost 1 base, with 4 bases between them. The CDR3 covers 13 residues. The CDR3 nucleotides are TGTGCCAGCTCACCCTCTGCCAAAAACATTCAGTACTTC. Its protein product is CASSPSAKNIQYF.

V gene TRBV6-1 combines with J gene TRBJ2-7; D gene ambiguous. The V gene lost 0 bases and the J gene lost 8 bases, with 11 bases spanning the gap. Germline assignment: CDR1 MNHNS and CDR2 SASEGT. The CDR3 sequence is 13 residues long. Here the CDR3 reads CASSEAPDSQQYF. CDR3 sequence (DNA): TGTGCCAGCAGTGAAGCACCCGACTCTCAGCAGTACTTC.

The CDR3 spells CASSFEQGSGYTF. The DNA of the CDR3 is TGTGCCAGCAGCTTTGAACAGGGCTCTGGCTACACCTTC. The V call is TRBV7-9, the J call TRBJ1-2; a possible D gene is TRBD1 (6 bases). V was cut by 3 bases and J by 7 bases, with 12 bases left in between. The CDR3 contains 13 residues. Germline V gene sequence: CDR1 SEHNR, CDR2 FQNEAQ (reference sequence).

The chain combines TRBV4-1 with TRBJ2-7; a possible D gene is TRBD1 (5 bases). CDR1 and CDR2 (germline): MGHRA, YSYEKL. This CDR3 contains 14 residues. Trimming took 4 bases from V and 0 from J, leaving 10 bases between them. In DNA form, the CDR3 reads TGCGCCAGCAGCCCAAGGGGTTCCTCCTACGAGCAGTACTTC. Amino acids: CASSPRGSSYEQYF.

The V and J genes are TRBV29-1 and TRBJ2-6, with unresolved D. CDR1 SQVTM and CDR2 ANQGSEA come from the germline V gene. CDR3 length: 14 amino acids. Trimming cost V 0 bases and J 0 bases, with 3 bases left between them. The CDR3 DNA reads TGCAGCGTTGAAGAGAGCTCTGGGGCCAACGTCCTGACTTTC. It yields the protein CSVEESSGANVLTF.